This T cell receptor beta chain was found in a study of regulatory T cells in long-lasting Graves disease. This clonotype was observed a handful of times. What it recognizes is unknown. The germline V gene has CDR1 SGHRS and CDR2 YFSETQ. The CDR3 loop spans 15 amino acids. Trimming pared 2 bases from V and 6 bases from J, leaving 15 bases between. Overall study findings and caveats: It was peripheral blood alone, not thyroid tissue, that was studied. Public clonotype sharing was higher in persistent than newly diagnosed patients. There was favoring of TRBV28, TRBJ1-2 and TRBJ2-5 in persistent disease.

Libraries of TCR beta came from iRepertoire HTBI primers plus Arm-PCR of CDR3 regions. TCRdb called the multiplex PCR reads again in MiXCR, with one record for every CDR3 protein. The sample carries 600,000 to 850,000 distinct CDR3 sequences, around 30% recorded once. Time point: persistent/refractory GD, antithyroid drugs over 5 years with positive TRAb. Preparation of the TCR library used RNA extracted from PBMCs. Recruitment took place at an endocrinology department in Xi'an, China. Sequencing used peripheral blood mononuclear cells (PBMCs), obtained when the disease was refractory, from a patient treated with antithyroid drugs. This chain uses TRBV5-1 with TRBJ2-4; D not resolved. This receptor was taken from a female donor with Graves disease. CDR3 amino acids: CASSLRHDGGNIQYF. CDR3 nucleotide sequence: TGCGCCAGCAGCTTACGACATGACGGTGGAAACATTCAGTACTTC. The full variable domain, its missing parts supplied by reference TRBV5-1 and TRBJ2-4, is KAGVTQTPRYLIKTRGQQVTLSCSPISGHRSVSWYQQTPGQGLQFLFEYFSETQRNKGNFPGRFSGRQFSNSRSEMNVSTLELGDSALYLCASSLRHDGGNIQYFGAGTRLSVL.